This T cell receptor (beta chain) was observed in a study of CD8+ T cells in alopecia areata. Germline-derived CDR1 and CDR2 are NSQYPW and LRSPGD (reference sequence). The germline V and J ends were trimmed by 1 base and 3 bases, with 1 base remaining between them. CDR3 size: 11 residues. Sequencing relied on a cDNA template that was reverse transcribed from extracted RNA. Only in-frame clones appear in the TCRdb table, and some are missing; sequencing was by immunoSEQ multiplex PCR. The sample is made up of about 270,000 clones, none counted only once. This clone was counted many times. Genes and germline come from the mouse. The read falls 4 residues short of the CDR3 end, and the missing part is taken from the germline J gene. This sample also contains other DNA sequences that code for the same CDR3. The study sorted pooled cutaneous lymph node cells by CD4, CD8alpha, NKG2D, NKG2ACE and other markers.

V gene TRBV1 combines with J gene TRBJ2-7; D is unclear. The sample was CD4+ T cells sorted from a lymph node. This clonotype was obtained from a C3H/HeJ mouse with alopecia areata. For the strain, the MHC haplotype given is H2-k. The covered CDR3 bases are TGCACCTGCAGTGCAGGCTAT. It codes for CTCSAGY. The full-length CDR3 reads as CTCSAGYEQYF.